This paragraph reports one T cell receptor beta chain. Its antigen is unidentified. Only in-frame clones appear in the TCRdb table, and some are missing; sequencing was by immunoSEQ multiplex PCR. The sample yields 80,000 or so clones, about 90% seen once. The data stem from a study of T cell responses to AZD1222 COVID-19 vaccine. V was trimmed by 4 bases and J by 4 bases, leaving 16 bases between them. This CDR3 region has 15 residues. Germline CDR1 reads SGHTA; CDR2 reads FQGTGA. Study observations and caveats: Increased Spike-specific TCR breadth and depth were observed after two AZD1222 doses. The reported proportion of spike-specific TCRs targeting unmutated variant regions was nearly half. Samples come after the peak T cell response, not at day 14. Most donors were white British, females outnumbered males, and clonal diversity was possibly underestimated.

V gene TRBV7-3 combines with J gene TRBJ2-5, with a tentative D call TRBD1 (6 bases). The input for sequencing was peripheral blood, taken on day 0 of AZD1222 vaccination. The clonotype comes from an adult in good health. CDR3: CASSSRPTGSETQYF. In DNA, the CDR3 is TGTGCCAGCAGCTCTAGACCAACAGGGTCAGAGACCCAGTACTTC.